This entry lists 19 T cell receptor beta chains sequenced from one sample in a study of CD8 T cells in ankylosing spondylitis. TCRdb independently ran MiXCR on the 5' RACE reads; one entry per CDR3 protein. The sample lists under 450,000 distinct CDR3 sequences; 20% were seen once. Input material: blood, either unsorted or a sorted T cell fraction (not recorded which). These receptors all come from a male donor with ankylosing spondylitis or in good health (not recorded which).

The table lists this clonotype with a few counts. The genes are TRBV7-9 and TRBJ2-1, with TRBD2 matching over 9 bases. Germline V CDR1 and CDR2: SEHNR, FQNEAQ (reference sequence). The V gene end was trimmed by 6 bases and the J gene end by 7 bases; junction bases not matched to a gene: 10. There are 15 residues in the CDR3. The CDR3 reads CASRAEERGENEQFF. DNA of the CDR3: TGTGCCAGCAGGGCGGAGGAGCGGGGGGAGAATGAGCAGTTCTTC.

The sample holds a few counts of this clonotype. J is TRBJ2-7 and V is TRBV20-1; no firm D call. CDR1 is DFQATT, CDR2 SNEGSKA, per germline (reference sequence). CDR3 length: 13 residues. Trimming cost V 3 bases and J 2 bases, with 11 bases left between them. The CDR3, as DNA: TGCAGTGCTAGGCCTCGAGGTACCTACGAGCAGTACTTC. Protein sequence: CSARPRGTYEQYF.

A few counts support this clonotype. The V call is TRBV6-1, the J call TRBJ2-7; D remains unclear. Germline V gives CDR1 MNHNS, CDR2 SASEGT. V was shortened by 7 bases and J by 4 bases, with 8 bases between the two germline ends. This CDR3 comprises 11 residues. The CDR3 here is CASTLSYEQYF. The CDR3 bases are TGTGCCAGCACCTTAAGTTACGAGCAGTACTTC.

Judged by abundance, this clonotype is medium-sized. The chain uses TRBV28 and TRBJ2-5; 8 nucleotides align to TRBD1. Germline-derived CDR1 and CDR2 are MDHEN and SYDVKM. J lost 5 bases, V lost 6 bases, and 11 bases had no gene match. The CDR3 length is 15 residues. The CDR3 DNA reads TGTGCCAGCAGAACCGCAGGGGGCGGTGGCGAGACCCAGTACTTC. This gives the protein CASRTAGGGGETQYF. Full variable domain (remainder filled in from reference TRBV28 and TRBJ2-5): DVKVTQSSRYLVKRTGEKVFLECVQDMDHENMFWYRQDPGLGLRLIYFSYDVKMKEKGDIPEGYSVSREKKERFSLILESASTNQTSMYLCASRTAGGGGETQYFGPGTRLLVL.

The V and J genes are TRBV6-1 and TRBJ2-5; D gene ambiguous. This CDR3 is built from 13 residues. The V end lost 6 bases, the J end lost 5 bases, and 13 bases lay between the germline ends. Germline CDR1 MNHNS, CDR2 SASEGT. The CDR3 sequence is CASSPNPGETQYF. Here the CDR3 DNA reads TGTGCCAGCAGCCCCAATCCCGGGGAGACCCAGTACTTC.

The J gene is TRBJ2-2, the V gene TRBV12-3 or TRBV12-4; D not resolved. V lost 10 bases, J lost 6 bases, and 9 bases lay in between. The CDR3 spans 11 residues. CDR3 bases: TGTGCCACCGATACGGCCGGGGAGCTGTTTTTT. Amino acids: CATDTAGELFF.

This chain connects TRBV20-1 to TRBJ2-7, with 8 bases matching TRBD2. Germline CDR1 reads DFQATT; CDR2 reads SNEGSKA (reference sequence). The CDR3 spans 14 residues. With V trimmed by 6 bases and J by 2 bases, 9 bases remained unmatched. CDR3 bases: TGCAGTGCCACCACTAGCGGCGTGGCCTACGAGCAGTACTTC. Its translation is CSATTSGVAYEQYF.

V gene TRBV12-3 or TRBV12-4 combines with J gene TRBJ2-3, with TRBD1 matching 11 bases. Trimming at V came to 4 bases and at J to 1 base, leaving 1 base not matched to a gene. The CDR3 totals 15 residues. CDR3 sequence (DNA): TGTGCCAGCAGTTCGGACAGGGGGCGCACAGATACGCAGTATTTT. It encodes CASSSDRGRTDTQYF.

There are a few counts of this clonotype. The chain joins TRBV12-3 or TRBV12-4 to TRBJ2-5; no definite D call. This CDR3 is built from 13 residues. The V end lost 1 base, the J end lost 4 bases, and 7 bases lay between the germline ends. The DNA of the CDR3 is TGTGCCAGCAGTTTAGTATCGGGAGAGACCCAGTACTTC. Translating gives CASSLVSGETQYF.

This chain uses TRBV27 with TRBJ2-2; no clear D. The CDR3 extends over 16 amino acids. V lost 1 base, J lost 0 bases, and 9 bases lay in between. CDR1 MNHEY and CDR2 SMNVEV come from the germline V gene (reference sequence). For the CDR3, the DNA is TGTGCCAGCAGTTTATATCCAGGACCGAACACCGGGGAGCTGTTTTTT. Translating it yields CASSLYPGPNTGELFF.

Only a few counts were recorded for this clonotype. This chain uses TRBV7-3 with TRBJ2-2; 8 nucleotides align to TRBD2. The CDR3 spans 16 residues. CDR1 and CDR2 from the germline V gene are SGHTA and FQGTGA. V gave up 5 bases and J gave up 3 bases; unmatched junction bases: 8. The CDR3 DNA follows: TGTGCCAGCAGCAGCCGGGGGGGCTCGGACACCGGGGAGCTGTTTTTT. Its translation: CASSSRGGSDTGELFF.

The genes are TRBV20-1 and TRBJ2-1; D assignment may be TRBD1 or TRBD2 (8 bases each). CDR1 DFQATT and CDR2 SNEGSKA come from the germline V gene (reference sequence). V was shortened by 0 bases and J by 8 bases, with 20 bases between the two germline ends. The CDR3 extends over 16 amino acids. The CDR3 sequence is CSARDRRTSRGHEQFF. The CDR3 nucleotides are TGCAGTGCTAGAGATCGTCGGACTAGCAGGGGGCATGAGCAGTTCTTC.

This clonotype has just a few counts. The J gene is TRBJ2-1, the V gene TRBV7-9; D may be TRBD2 (5 bases). Germline V lookup: CDR1 SEHNR, CDR2 FQNEAQ (reference sequence). Trimming left V 0 bases short and J 2 bases short, with 5 bases between. The CDR3 is 14 amino acids. In DNA, the CDR3 is TGTGCCAGCAGCTTAGCGGAGGCCTACAATGAGCAGTTCTTC. Translation: CASSLAEAYNEQFF.

This clonotype was seen many times. The V gene is TRBV15, the J gene TRBJ2-3, with a weak D call TRBD2 (5 bases). The ends were cut back, 7 bases at V and 4 bases at J, with 12 bases in the middle. This CDR3 has 13 amino acids. Looked up from germline, CDR1 is LNHNV and CDR2 is YYDKDF (reference sequence). CDR3 DNA sequence: TGTGCCACCAATCCGGGGAACGCAGATACGCAGTATTTT. This encodes CATNPGNADTQYF.

This clonotype was seen a handful of times. The chain uses TRBV7-9 and TRBJ2-6; D not resolved. From germline, CDR1 is SEHNR and CDR2 FQNEAQ (reference sequence). The CDR3 runs to 15 residues. The V end was cut by 2 bases, the J end by 4 bases, with 9 bases between. The CDR3 nucleotides read TGTGCCAGCAGCTTAATCGGTCTGGGGGCCAACGTCCTGACTTTC. Translating it yields CASSLIGLGANVLTF.

The chain recombines TRBV7-9 with TRBJ2-5, with D possibly TRBD2 on 5 matching bases. Trimming took 0 bases from V and 2 from J, leaving 10 bases between them. Germline CDR1 SEHNR, CDR2 FQNEAQ (reference sequence). The CDR3 covers 15 residues. The CDR3 sequence: CASSLASSRQETQYF. The DNA of the CDR3 is TGTGCCAGCAGCTTAGCGTCTAGCCGACAAGAGACCCAGTACTTC.

Regarding this clonotype: At one end the junction does not follow the germline gene, possibly because of a read error. The gene calls are TRBV7-9 and TRBJ2-1; the D gene is possibly TRBD1 (6 bases). Germline V gene data show CDR1 as SEHNR and CDR2 as FQNEAQ (reference sequence). CDR3 length: 13 residues. CDR3 sequence reads: CASSLTRDKEQFF. In DNA, the CDR3 is TGTGCCAGCAGCCTAACGAGGGACAAAGAGCAGTTCTTC.

The chain joins TRBV6-1 to TRBJ2-5; D unresolved. V was pared by 6 bases and J by 2 bases, with 10 bases between. CDR1 and CDR2 from the germline V gene are MNHNS and SASEGT. The CDR3 is 13 amino acids. The CDR3 sequence: CASSPAFQETQYF. The DNA for the CDR3 is TGTGCCAGCAGCCCCGCCTTTCAAGAGACCCAGTACTTC.

The J gene is TRBJ2-3, the V gene TRBV18; possibly TRBD1 for D (5 bases). Germline loops: CDR1 KGHSH, CDR2 LQKENI. Between the trimmed V and J ends, which lost 0 bases and 2 bases, there was a span of 12 bases. The length of the CDR3 is 16 residues. Here the CDR3 DNA reads TGTGCCAGCTCACCACCTAGCAGGGCCGACACAGATACGCAGTATTTT. Translating gives CASSPPSRADTDTQYF.